This TCR beta chain comes out of a study of T cell repertoires in cytomegalovirus infection. The CDR3 extends over 14 amino acids. The germline CDR1 and CDR2 sequences are LGHDT and YNNKEL (reference sequence). J was trimmed by 7 bases and V by 6 bases; bases with no gene match: 12. Each CDR3 protein gets one entry after TCRdb re-called the reads with MiXCR. The sample contains fewer than 550,000 distinct CDR3 sequences, under 40% of which appear only once. This clonotype came up a few times. The origin of this receptor is a human donor in good health (CMV status not recorded). Some clones in this sample may be carry-over from other donors' samples. Sequencing was carried out using PBMCs. This chain links TRBV3-1 with TRBJ2-7; 7 nucleotides line up with TRBD1. The CDR3 reads CASSRQGRPEEQYF. Here the CDR3 DNA reads TGTGCCAGCAGTCGACAGGGCAGGCCGGAAGAGCAGTACTTC.